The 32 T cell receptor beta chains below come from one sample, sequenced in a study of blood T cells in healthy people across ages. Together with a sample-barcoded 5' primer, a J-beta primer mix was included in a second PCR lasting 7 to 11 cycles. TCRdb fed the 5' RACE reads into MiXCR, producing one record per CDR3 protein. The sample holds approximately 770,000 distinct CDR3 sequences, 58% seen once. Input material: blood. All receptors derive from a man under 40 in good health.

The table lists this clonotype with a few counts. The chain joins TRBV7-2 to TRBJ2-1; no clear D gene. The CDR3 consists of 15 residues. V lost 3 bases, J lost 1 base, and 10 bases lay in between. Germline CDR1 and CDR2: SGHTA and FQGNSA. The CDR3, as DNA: TGTGCCAGCAGCTTTTCGCTAGGGTCCTACAATGAGCAGTTCTTC. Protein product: CASSFSLGSYNEQFF.

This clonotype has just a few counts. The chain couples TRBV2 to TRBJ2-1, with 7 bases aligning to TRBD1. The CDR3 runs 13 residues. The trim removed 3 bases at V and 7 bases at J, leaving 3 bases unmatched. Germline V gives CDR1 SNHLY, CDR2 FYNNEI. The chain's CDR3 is CASSDDRENEQFF. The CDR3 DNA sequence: TGTGCCAGCAGTGACGACAGGGAAAATGAGCAGTTCTTC.

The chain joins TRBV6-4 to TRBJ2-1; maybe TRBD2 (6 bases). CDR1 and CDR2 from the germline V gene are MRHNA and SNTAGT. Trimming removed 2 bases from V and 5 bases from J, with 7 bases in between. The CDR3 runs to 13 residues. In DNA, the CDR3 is TGTGCCAGCAGTGACGCGGGGAACAATGAGCAGTTCTTC. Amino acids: CASSDAGNNEQFF.

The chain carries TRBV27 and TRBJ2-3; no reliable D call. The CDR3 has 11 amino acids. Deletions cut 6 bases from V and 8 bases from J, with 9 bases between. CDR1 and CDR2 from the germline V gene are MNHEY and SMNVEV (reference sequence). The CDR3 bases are TGTGCCAGCAGATCATCGGGTACGCAGTATTTT. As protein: CASRSSGTQYF.

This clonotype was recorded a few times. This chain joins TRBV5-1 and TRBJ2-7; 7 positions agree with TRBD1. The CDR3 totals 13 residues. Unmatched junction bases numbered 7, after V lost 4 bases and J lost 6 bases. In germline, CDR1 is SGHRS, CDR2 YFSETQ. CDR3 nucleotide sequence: TGCGCCAGCAGCCCCCAGACAGGGAGCGAGCAGTACTTC. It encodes CASSPQTGSEQYF.

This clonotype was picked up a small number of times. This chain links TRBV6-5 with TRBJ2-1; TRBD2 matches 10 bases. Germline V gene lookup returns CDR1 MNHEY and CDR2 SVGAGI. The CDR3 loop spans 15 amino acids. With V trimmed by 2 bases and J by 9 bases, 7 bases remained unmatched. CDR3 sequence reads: CASSYRAGGPSEQFF. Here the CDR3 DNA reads TGTGCCAGCAGTTACCGAGCGGGGGGGCCTAGTGAGCAGTTCTTC.

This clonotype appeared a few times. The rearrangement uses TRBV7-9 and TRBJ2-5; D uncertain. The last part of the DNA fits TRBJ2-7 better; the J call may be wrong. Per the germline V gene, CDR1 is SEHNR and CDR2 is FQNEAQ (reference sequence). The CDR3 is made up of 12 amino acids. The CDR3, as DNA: TGTGCCAGCAGCTTTATTTGGGGCGAGCAGTACTTC. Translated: CASSFIWGEQYF.

As DNA, the CDR3 is TGTGCCAGCAGCCTTAAAGCGGGGAACGAGCAGTACTTC. This gives the protein CASSLKAGNEQYF. The chain joins TRBV5-6 to TRBJ2-7, with TRBD2 identical over 7 bases. Germline lookup yields CDR1 SGHDT and CDR2 YYEEEE. The CDR3 extends over 13 amino acids. The V and J ends lost 4 bases and 5 bases, in that order; junction bases with no gene match: 6.

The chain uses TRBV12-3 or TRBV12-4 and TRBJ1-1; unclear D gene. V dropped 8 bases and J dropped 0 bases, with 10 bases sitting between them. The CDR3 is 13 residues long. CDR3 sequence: CASLRRVNTEAFF. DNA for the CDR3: TGTGCCAGCCTCAGGCGGGTGAACACTGAAGCTTTCTTT.

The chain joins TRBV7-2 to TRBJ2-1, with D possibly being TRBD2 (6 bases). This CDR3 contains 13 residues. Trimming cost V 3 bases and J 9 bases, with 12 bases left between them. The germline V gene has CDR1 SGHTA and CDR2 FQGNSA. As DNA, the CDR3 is TGTGCCAGCAGCTTCCGGGAGTTCGGTGAGCAGTTCTTC. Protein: CASSFREFGEQFF.

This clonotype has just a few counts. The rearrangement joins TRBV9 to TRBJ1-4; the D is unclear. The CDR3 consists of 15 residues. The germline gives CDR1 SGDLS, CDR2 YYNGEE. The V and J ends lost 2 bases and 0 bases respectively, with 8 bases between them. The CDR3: CASSVAHTTNEKLFF. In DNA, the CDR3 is TGTGCCAGCAGCGTTGCGCACACAACTAATGAAAAACTGTTTTTT.

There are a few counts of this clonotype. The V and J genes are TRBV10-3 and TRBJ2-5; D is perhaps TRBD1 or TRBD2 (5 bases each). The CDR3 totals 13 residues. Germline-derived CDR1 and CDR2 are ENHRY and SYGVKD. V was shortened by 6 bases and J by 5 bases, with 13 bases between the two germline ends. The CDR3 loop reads CAISAGRAETQYF. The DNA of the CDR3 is TGTGCCATCAGCGCAGGGAGAGCGGAGACCCAGTACTTC.

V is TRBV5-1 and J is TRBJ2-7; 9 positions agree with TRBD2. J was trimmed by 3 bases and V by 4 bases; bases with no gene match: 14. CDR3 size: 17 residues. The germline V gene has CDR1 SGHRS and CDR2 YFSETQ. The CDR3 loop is CASSPRGRSGSSYEQYF. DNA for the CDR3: TGCGCCAGCAGCCCGCGGGGACGTAGCGGGAGTAGCTACGAGCAGTACTTC.

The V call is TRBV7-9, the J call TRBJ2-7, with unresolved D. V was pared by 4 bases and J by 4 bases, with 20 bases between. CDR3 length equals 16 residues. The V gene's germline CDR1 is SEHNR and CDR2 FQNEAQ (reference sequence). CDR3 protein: CASSSSYGRNIYEQYF. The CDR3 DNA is TGTGCCAGCAGCTCAAGTTACGGACGGAACATTTACGAGCAGTACTTC. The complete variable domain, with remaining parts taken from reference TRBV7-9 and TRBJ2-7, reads DTGVSQNPRHKITKRGQNVTFRCDPISEHNRLYWYRQTLGQGPEFLTYFQNEAQLEKSRLLSDRFSAERPKGSFSTLEIQRTEQGDSAMYLCASSSSYGRNIYEQYFGPGTRLTVT.

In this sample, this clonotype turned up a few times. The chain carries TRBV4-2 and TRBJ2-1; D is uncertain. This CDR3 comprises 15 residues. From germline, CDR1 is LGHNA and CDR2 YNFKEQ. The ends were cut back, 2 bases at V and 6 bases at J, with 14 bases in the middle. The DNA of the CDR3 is TGTGCCAGCAGCCAACATCTCGGGTTTCCCAATGAGCAGTTCTTC. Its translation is CASSQHLGFPNEQFF.

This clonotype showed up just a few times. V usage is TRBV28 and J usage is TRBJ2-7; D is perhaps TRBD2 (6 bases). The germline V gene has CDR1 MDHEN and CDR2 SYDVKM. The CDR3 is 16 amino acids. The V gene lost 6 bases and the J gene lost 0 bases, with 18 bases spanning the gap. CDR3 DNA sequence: TGTGCCAGCAGCGGGAGCAGTGGATACCACTCCTACGAGCAGTACTTC. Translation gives CASSGSSGYHSYEQYF.

The CDR3, as DNA: TGTGCCACCACTCCAGCACCGAACACTGAAGCTTTCTTT. Its protein is CATTPAPNTEAFF. V usage is TRBV15 and J usage is TRBJ1-1; unclear D gene. The CDR3 is 13 amino acids. The germline V gene has CDR1 LNHNV and CDR2 YYDKDF (reference sequence). Trimming shortened V by 7 bases and J by 1 base, and 10 bases separated the two germline ends.

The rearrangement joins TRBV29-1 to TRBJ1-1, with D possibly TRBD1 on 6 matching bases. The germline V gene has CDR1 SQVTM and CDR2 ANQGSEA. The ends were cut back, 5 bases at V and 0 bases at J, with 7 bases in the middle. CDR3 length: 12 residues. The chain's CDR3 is CSVQGMNTEAFF. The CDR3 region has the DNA TGCAGCGTTCAGGGGATGAACACTGAAGCTTTCTTT.

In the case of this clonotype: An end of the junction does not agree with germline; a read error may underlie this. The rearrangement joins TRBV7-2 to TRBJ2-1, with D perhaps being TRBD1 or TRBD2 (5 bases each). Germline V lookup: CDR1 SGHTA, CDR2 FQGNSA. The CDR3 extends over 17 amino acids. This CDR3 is CASSLDGAGPSYDEQFF. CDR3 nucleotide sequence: TGTGCCAGCAGCTTAGACGGGGCGGGTCCATCCTACGATGAGCAGTTCTTC.

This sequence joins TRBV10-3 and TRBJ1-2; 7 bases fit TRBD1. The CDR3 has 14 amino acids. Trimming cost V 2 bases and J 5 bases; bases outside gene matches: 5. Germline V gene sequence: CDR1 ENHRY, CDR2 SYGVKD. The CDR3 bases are TGTGCCATCAGTGAGGCTGACAGGGAGTATGGCTACACCTTC. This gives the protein CAISEADREYGYTF.

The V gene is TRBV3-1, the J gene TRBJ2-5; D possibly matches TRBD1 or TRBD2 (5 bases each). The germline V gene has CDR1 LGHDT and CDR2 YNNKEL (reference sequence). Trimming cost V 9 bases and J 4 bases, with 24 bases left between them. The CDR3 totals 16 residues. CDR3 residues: CARPSPGPPWRETQYF. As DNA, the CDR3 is TGTGCCAGACCCTCCCCGGGACCACCATGGAGAGAGACCCAGTACTTC.

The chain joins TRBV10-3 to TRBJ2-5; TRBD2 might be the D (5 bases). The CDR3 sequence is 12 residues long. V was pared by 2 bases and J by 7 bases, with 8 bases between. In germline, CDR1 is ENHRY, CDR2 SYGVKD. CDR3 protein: CAISEAEVTQYF. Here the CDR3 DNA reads TGTGCCATCAGTGAGGCGGAGGTGACCCAGTACTTC.

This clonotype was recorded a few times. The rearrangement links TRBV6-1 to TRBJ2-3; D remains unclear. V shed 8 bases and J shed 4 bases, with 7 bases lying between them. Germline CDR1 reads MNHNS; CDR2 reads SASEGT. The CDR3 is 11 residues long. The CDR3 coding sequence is TGTGCCAGCCTTCGGGCAGATACGCAGTATTTT. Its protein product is CASLRADTQYF.

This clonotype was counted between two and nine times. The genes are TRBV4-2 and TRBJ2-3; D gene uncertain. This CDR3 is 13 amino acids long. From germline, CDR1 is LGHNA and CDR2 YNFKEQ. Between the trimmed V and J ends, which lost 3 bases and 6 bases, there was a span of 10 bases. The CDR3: CASSQVLHDTQYF. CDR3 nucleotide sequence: TGTGCCAGCAGCCAGGTACTCCACGATACGCAGTATTTT.

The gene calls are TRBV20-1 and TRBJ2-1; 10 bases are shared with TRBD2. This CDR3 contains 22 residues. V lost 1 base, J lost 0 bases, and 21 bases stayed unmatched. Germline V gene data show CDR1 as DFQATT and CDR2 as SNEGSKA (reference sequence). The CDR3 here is CSARVSLAIAGGLRSSYNEQFF. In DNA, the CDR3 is TGCAGTGCTAGAGTCTCCCTCGCTATAGCGGGAGGTTTGAGGAGCTCCTACAATGAGCAGTTCTTC.

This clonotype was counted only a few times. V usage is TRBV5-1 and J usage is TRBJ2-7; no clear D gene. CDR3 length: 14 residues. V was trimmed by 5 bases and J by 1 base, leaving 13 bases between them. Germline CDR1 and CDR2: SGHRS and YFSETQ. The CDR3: CASRSPGWSYEQYF. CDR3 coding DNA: TGCGCCAGCAGGTCCCCCGGCTGGTCCTACGAGCAGTACTTC.

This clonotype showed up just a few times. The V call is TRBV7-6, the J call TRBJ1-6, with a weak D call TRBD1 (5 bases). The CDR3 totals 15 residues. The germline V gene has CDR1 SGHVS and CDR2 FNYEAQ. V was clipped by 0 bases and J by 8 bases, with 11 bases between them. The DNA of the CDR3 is TGTGCCAGCAGCTTAGCGGAGGCGGGGGATTCACCCCTCCACTTT. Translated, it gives CASSLAEAGDSPLHF. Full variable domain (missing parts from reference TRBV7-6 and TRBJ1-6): GAGVSQSPRYKVTKRGQDVALRCDPISGHVSLYWYRQALGQGPEFLTYFNYEAQQDKSGLPNDRFSAERPEGSISTLTIQRTEQRDSAMYRCASSLAEAGDSPLHFGNGTRLTVT.

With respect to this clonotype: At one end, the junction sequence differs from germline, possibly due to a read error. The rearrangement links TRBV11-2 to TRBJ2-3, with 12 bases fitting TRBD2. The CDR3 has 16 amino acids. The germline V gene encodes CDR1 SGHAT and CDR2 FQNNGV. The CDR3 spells CAGSGAASGRADTQYF. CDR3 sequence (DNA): TGTGCCGGCAGCGGGGCGGCTAGCGGGAGGGCAGATACGCAGTATTTT.

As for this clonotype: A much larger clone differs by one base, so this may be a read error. The chain's CDR3 is CASSYSSGQTHIEETQYF. Here the CDR3 DNA reads TGTGCCAGCAGTTACTCCTCCGGGCAGACACATATCGAGGAGACCCAGTACTTC. V gene TRBV6-2 or TRBV6-3 combines with J gene TRBJ2-5; the D is unclear. Germline CDR1 reads MNHEY; CDR2 reads SVGEGT. The germline V and J ends were trimmed by 0 bases and 5 bases, with 22 bases remaining between them. CDR3 length: 18 amino acids.

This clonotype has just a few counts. CDR3 protein: CASSLDRGSGANVLTF. The CDR3 nucleotides read TGTGCCAGCAGCTTAGACAGGGGCTCTGGGGCCAACGTCCTGACTTTC. V gene TRBV7-3 combines with J gene TRBJ2-6, with 8 bases aligning to TRBD1. Germline V gene sequence: CDR1 SGHTA, CDR2 FQGTGA. V dropped 2 bases and J dropped 0; count of bases not matched to a gene: 0. This CDR3 has 16 residues.

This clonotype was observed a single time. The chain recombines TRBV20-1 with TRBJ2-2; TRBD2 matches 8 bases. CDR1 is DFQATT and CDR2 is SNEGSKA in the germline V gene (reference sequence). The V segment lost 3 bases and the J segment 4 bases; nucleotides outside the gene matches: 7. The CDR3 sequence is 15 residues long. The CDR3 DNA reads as TGCAGTGCTAGTTACGGGGGGGGGCCCACCGGGGAGCTGTTTTTT. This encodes CSASYGGGPTGELFF.

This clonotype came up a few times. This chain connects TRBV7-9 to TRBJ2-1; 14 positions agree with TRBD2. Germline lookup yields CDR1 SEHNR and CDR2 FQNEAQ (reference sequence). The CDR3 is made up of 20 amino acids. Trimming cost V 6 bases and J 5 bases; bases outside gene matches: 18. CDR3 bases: TGTGCCAGCAGTTCTCCGGGACTAGCGGGAGTGTTATCCACGGACAATGAGCAGTTCTTC. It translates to CASSSPGLAGVLSTDNEQFF.